Listed below are T cell receptor beta chains from one sample, sequenced in a study of radiation and T cells in renal cell carcinoma. Here immunoSEQ multiplex PCR was the method, and the copy in TCRdb shows in-frame clones only, minus some. The sample carries roughly 150,000 clones, about 87% recorded once. The sample consisted of blood, taken from a patient whose treatment included radiotherapy and nephrectomy. These receptor sequences come from a woman aged 70-85 years with renal cell carcinoma. CDR3s include the opening cysteine and the closing phenylalanine or tryptophan. The order of the fields is V gene, J gene, clone size, D gene, CDR3 length, CDR3 protein, CDR3 DNA. D genes are given only for firm matches. Clone size is not always given. Where it is, it says once, few, many or a class for expanded clones.

>TRBV5-1|TRBJ2-3|.|TRBD2|14
CASSLGGGWDTQYF
TGCGCCAGCAGCTTGGGCGGGGGATGGGATACGCAGTATTTT
>TRBV28|TRBJ1-6|.|.|16
CASSFTKGFHNSPLHF
TGTGCCAGCAGTTTTACTAAGGGATTCCATAATTCACCCCTCCACTTT
>TRBV6-6|TRBJ2-4|once|.|16
CASSYGGDLAKNIQYF
TGTGCCAGCAGTTATGGCGGAGACTTAGCCAAAAACATTCAGTACTTC
>TRBV5-4|TRBJ2-1|.|TRBD1|15
CASSVPGQGYNEQFF
TGTGCCAGCAGCGTTCCGGGACAGGGCTACAATGAGCAGTTCTTC
>TRBV6-5|TRBJ1-2|.|TRBD1|14
CASMRGQGDYGYTF
TGTGCCAGCATGAGAGGACAGGGGGATTATGGCTACACCTTC
>TRBV19|TRBJ2-1|.|.|13
CASRPPSYNEQFF
TGTGCCAGCAGGCCACCCTCCTACAATGAGCAGTTCTTC
>TRBV14|TRBJ1-1|.|.|13
CASSQGQHTEAFF
TGTGCCAGCAGCCAAGGGCAGCACACTGAAGCTTTCTTT
>TRBV19|TRBJ2-3|.|.|12
CASRDLTDTQYF
TGTGCCAGTAGGGACCTCACAGATACGCAGTATTTT
>TRBV30|TRBJ1-1|few|TRBD1|11
CAWTRQGEAFF
TGTGCCTGGACTCGACAGGGTGAAGCTTTCTTT
>TRBV5-5|TRBJ1-3|.|.|14
CASSHAGAGNTIYF
TGTGCCAGCAGCCATGCGGGGGCTGGAAACACCATATATTTT
>TRBV30|TRBJ1-2|few|.|11
CAWSTGRGYTF
TGTGCCTGGAGTACAGGGCGAGGCTACACCTTC
>TRBV5-1|TRBJ2-3|.|.|16
CASSLVVGVLTDTQYF
TGCGCCAGCAGCTTGGTCGTAGGGGTCCTCACAGATACGCAGTATTTT
>TRBV2|TRBJ2-3|.|.|16
CASSPRRSAGTDTQYF
TGTGCCAGCAGTCCCCGGCGGTCCGCAGGAACAGATACGCAGTATTTT
>TRBV4-2|TRBJ2-7|.|TRBD1|14
CASSRDRESYEQYF
TGTGCCAGCAGCCGGGACAGGGAGTCCTACGAGCAGTACTTC
>TRBV30|TRBJ2-2|once|.|14
CAWSKTGLTGELFF
TGTGCCTGGAGTAAAACAGGGCTCACCGGGGAGCTGTTTTTT
>TRBV5-5|TRBJ1-1|once|.|15
CASSLFFQGDTEAFF
TGTGCCAGCAGCTTATTTTTCCAGGGCGACACTGAAGCTTTCTTT
>TRBV7-2|TRBJ2-3|few|TRBD1|15
CASSFGTGGPGTQYF
TGTGCCAGCAGCTTTGGGACAGGGGGGCCCGGTACGCAGTATTTT
>TRBV7-2|TRBJ1-2|.|.|11
CASSFMGGYTF
TGTGCCAGCAGCTTTATGGGCGGCTACACCTTC
>TRBV4-1|TRBJ1-1|few|.|14
CASSLGLRNTEAFF
TGCGCCAGCAGCTTGGGACTCAGGAACACTGAAGCTTTCTTT
>TRBV6-5|TRBJ2-1|.|TRBD1|14
CASSTGQGAPKQFF
TGTGCCAGCAGTACCGGACAGGGGGCGCCCAAGCAGTTCTTC
>TRBV5-1|TRBJ1-3|once|.|14
CASSSAGSGNTIYF
TGCGCCAGCAGCTCAGCAGGGTCTGGAAACACCATATATTTT
>TRBV28|TRBJ1-1|.|.|15
CASSLFRGAVTEAFF
TGTGCCAGCAGTTTATTTAGGGGCGCGGTCACTGAAGCTTTCTTT
>TRBV4-3|TRBJ1-4|.|TRBD1|16
CASSQDPGQGNEKLFF
TGCGCCAGCAGCCAAGATCCCGGACAGGGAAATGAAAAACTGTTTTTT
>TRBV6-5|TRBJ1-4|.|.|15
CASSSGWADGEKLFF
TGTGCCAGCAGTTCCGGGTGGGCCGATGGTGAAAAACTGTTTTTT
>TRBV5-1|TRBJ1-1|once|TRBD1|15
CASSRDRGQNTEAFF
TGCGCCAGCAGCCGGGACAGGGGCCAGAACACTGAAGCTTTCTTT
>TRBV4-3|TRBJ1-1|.|.|16
CASSQDLGVMNTEAFF
TGCGCCAGCAGCCAAGATCTAGGAGTGATGAACACTGAAGCTTTCTTT
>TRBV28|TRBJ1-2|.|.|14
CASSWGRANYGYTF
TGTGCCAGCAGTTGGGGGCGAGCTAACTATGGCTACACCTTC
>TRBV7-8|TRBJ1-6|few|.|13
CASSNPTGLALHF
TGTGCCAGCAGCAACCCAACAGGTCTGGCCCTCCACTTT
>TRBV5-4|TRBJ1-1|.|TRBD1|14
CASSYRDRDTEAFF
TGTGCCAGCAGCTACCGGGACAGGGACACTGAAGCTTTCTTT
>TRBV19|TRBJ1-2|.|TRBD1|15
CASSLRTGGGYGYTF
TGTGCCAGTAGCCTCCGAACAGGGGGAGGGTATGGCTACACCTTC
>TRBV11-3|TRBJ1-3|.|TRBD1|15
CASSFDRASGNTIYF
TGTGCCAGCAGCTTCGACAGGGCCTCTGGAAACACCATATATTTT
>TRBV6-1|TRBJ1-5|.|.|18
CASSEVLWNRVDNQPQHF
TGTGCCAGCAGTGAAGTTCTTTGGAACAGGGTAGACAATCAGCCCCAGCATTTT
>TRBV18|TRBJ1-1|once|.|12
CASSPGETEAFF
TGTGCCAGCTCTCCGGGTGAGACTGAAGCTTTCTTT
>TRBV4-2|TRBJ1-1|.|TRBD1|15
CASSLGPDRDTEAFF
TGTGCCAGCAGCCTGGGGCCGGACAGGGACACTGAAGCTTTCTTT
>TRBV7-2|TRBJ1-1|.|.|13
CASSLADTIEAFF
TGTGCCAGCAGCTTAGCGGACACCATTGAAGCTTTCTTT